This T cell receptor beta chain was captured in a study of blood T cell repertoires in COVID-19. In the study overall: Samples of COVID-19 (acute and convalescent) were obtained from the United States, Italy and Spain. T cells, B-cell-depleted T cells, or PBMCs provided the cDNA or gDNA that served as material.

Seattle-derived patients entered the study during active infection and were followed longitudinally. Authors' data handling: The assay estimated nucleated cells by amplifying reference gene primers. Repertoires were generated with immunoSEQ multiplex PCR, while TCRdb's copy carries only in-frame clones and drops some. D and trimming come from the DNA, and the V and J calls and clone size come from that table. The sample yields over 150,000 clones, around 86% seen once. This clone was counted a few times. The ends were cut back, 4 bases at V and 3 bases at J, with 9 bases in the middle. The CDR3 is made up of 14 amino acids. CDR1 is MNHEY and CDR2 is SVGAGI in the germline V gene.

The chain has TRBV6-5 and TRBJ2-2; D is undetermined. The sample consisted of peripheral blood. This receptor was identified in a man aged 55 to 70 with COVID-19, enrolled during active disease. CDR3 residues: CASSLNSHTGELFF. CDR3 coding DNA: TGTGCCAGCAGTTTGAACAGCCACACCGGGGAGCTGTTTTTT.